This record concerns one T cell receptor beta chain sequence. The sample belongs to a study of blood T cell repertoires in COVID-19. Study in general: Researchers got acute and convalescent COVID-19 samples from the United States, Italy and Spain. T cells, B-cell-depleted T cells, or PBMCs supplied cDNA or gDNA.

There are 17 residues in the CDR3. Germline assignment: CDR1 LNHDA and CDR2 SQIVND (reference sequence). V lost 4 bases, J lost 1 base, and 17 bases lay in between. Per the original methods: Amplification of reference gene primers was used by the study to estimate nucleated cell counts. TCRdb's copy holds only in-frame clones and misses some; the assay was immunoSEQ multiplex PCR. The DNA was the basis for D and trimming; V, J and clone size are from that table. The sample consists of 100,000 or so clones, roughly nine tenths of them appearing once. The source material was peripheral blood. This chain connects TRBV19 to TRBJ1-5, with D perhaps matching TRBD1 (6 bases). This TCR was recovered from a man aged 50 or older with active COVID-19. Here the CDR3 DNA reads TGTGCCAGTAGTACGAACAGGGATAGTTGGAGCAATCAGCCCCAGCATTTT. It translates to CASSTNRDSWSNQPQHF.